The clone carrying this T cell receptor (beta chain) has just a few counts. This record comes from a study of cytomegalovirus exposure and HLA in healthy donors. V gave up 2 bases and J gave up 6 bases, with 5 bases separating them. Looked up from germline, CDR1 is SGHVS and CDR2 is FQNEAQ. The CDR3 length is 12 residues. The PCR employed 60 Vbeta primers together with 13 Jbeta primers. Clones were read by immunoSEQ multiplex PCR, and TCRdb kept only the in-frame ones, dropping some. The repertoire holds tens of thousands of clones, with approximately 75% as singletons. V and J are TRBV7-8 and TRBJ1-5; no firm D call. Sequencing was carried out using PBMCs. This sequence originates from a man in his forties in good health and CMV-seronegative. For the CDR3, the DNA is TGTGCCAGCAGCTTATCGCGTCAGCCCCAGCATTTT. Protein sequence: CASSLSRQPQHF.